This T cell receptor (beta chain) was sequenced in a study of shared clonotypes between healthy human individuals. The material for each subset, its genomic DNA, was split evenly across several immunoSEQ plates. Profiling relied on immunoSEQ multiplex PCR, and the TCRdb table lists in-frame clones only, not all of them. In the table there are about 530,000 clones, 96% of which are singletons. Broader study findings: The represented genetic and exposure-history diversity was limited by the small number of donors.

Turning to this clone: The antigen remains undetermined.

This sequence originates from a woman under 40 in good health. Sequencing used naive CD4+ T cells sorted from blood. Subset meaning: CD45RA+ positively selected.

DNA of the CDR3: TGTGCCATCAGTGAGTCGAGAGGGACTGAAGCTTTCTTT. Protein: CAISESRGTEAFF. J is TRBJ1-1 and V is TRBV10-3; D uncertain. The V end was cut by 0 bases, the J end by 5 bases, with 7 bases between. This CDR3 has 13 amino acids. Looked up from germline, CDR1 is ENHRY and CDR2 is SYGVKD.